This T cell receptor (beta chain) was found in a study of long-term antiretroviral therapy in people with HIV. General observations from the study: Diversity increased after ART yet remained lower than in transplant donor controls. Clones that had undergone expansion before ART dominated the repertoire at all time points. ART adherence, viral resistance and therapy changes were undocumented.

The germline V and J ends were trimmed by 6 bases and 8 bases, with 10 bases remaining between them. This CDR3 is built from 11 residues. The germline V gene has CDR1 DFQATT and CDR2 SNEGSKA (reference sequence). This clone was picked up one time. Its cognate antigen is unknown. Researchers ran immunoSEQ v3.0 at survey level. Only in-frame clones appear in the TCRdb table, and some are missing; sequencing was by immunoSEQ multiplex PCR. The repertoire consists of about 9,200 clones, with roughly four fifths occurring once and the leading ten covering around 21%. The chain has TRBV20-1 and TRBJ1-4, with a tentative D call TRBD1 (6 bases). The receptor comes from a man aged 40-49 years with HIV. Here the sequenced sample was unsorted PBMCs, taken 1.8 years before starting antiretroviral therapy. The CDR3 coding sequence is TGCAGTGCCCCCCAGGGGGAAAAACTGTTTTTT. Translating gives CSAPQGEKLFF.